A selection of T cell receptor beta chains follows, all from one sample in a study of blood T cell repertoires in COVID-19. Method: immunoSEQ multiplex PCR; TCRdb's copy keeps in-frame clones and lacks some. Of about 40,000 clones in the sample, about four fifths were seen once. The sample was peripheral blood. The receptor set was obtained from a woman aged 60 to 75 with acute or convalescent COVID-19. Each CDR3 is given with its conserved first and last residue. Clone size is shown for a subset of rows, as once, few, many or a class of expanded clone.

size,J,V,CDR3
-,TRBJ2-1,TRBV5-5,CASIVGGAYYNEQFF
-,TRBJ1-1,TRBV29-1,CSGTINTEAFF
-,TRBJ2-7,TRBV10-3,CAISEGRERAYEQYF
-,TRBJ2-3,TRBV10-3,CASRGTSRRTDTQYF
-,TRBJ2-1,TRBV19,CASSKRQGADNEQFF
-,TRBJ1-2,TRBV7-9,CASGTTGGGYTF
-,TRBJ2-1,TRBV6-5,CASSYLPNNEQFF
-,TRBJ2-3,TRBV7-2,CASSLARTADTQYF
-,TRBJ2-3,TRBV4-1,CASSLRLAGDTQYF
-,TRBJ1-6,TRBV28,CATFRDRASPLHF
-,TRBJ1-5,TRBV29-1,CSVGTGGPGQPQHF
-,TRBJ2-1,TRBV18,CASSPPRNEQFF
-,TRBJ2-1,TRBV7-9,CASSPRSAYNEQFF
-,TRBJ2-3,TRBV19,CASRALDRGHTDTQYF
-,TRBJ1-2,TRBV5-4,CASSLSGQGNYGYTF
-,TRBJ1-1,TRBV2,CASTRRAGVNAEAFF
-,TRBJ1-5,TRBV28,CASSLSRLDRKNQPQHF
-,TRBJ2-7,TRBV6-4,CASPVSGGTYEQYF
-,TRBJ1-1,TRBV27,CASSPLGGSRTEAFF
-,TRBJ1-6,TRBV27,CASRPGTGFNSPLHF
-,TRBJ1-2,TRBV29-1,CSVLTAKGYTF
-,TRBJ2-7,TRBV4-1,CASSQLAGGSDARQYF
-,TRBJ2-7,TRBV2,CASSDHYEQYF
-,TRBJ1-1,TRBV5-1,CASSLDSLKAFF
-,TRBJ1-2,TRBV5-4,CASSLGETGGDGYTF
-,TRBJ1-5,TRBV7-2,CASSSKTNQPQHF
-,TRBJ1-2,TRBV4-2,CASSLPKTGANYGYTF
-,TRBJ1-2,TRBV6-4,CARIKQGLISYGYTF
-,TRBJ2-1,TRBV15,CATSREPPGGVYNEQFF
-,TRBJ1-5,TRBV6-5,CASRSFGGSNQPQHF
-,TRBJ1-5,TRBV19,CASSNWDISDQPQHF
once,TRBJ1-2,TRBV6-1,CASSERRTPTF
-,TRBJ1-1,TRBV5-1,CASSSDDAALRAFF
-,TRBJ1-1,TRBV3-1/TRBV3-2,CASSQLQGNTEAFF
-,TRBJ1-6,TRBV27,CASSFSSSPLHF
-,TRBJ1-2,TRBV24-1,CATRSKGQGAGYTF
once,TRBJ1-3,TRBV9,CASSVVGTGAVGNTIYF
-,TRBJ1-1,TRBV28,CASSSQTTGPPEAFF
-,TRBJ2-3,TRBV13,CASSPGDTQYF
once,TRBJ1-2,TRBV5-6,CASSLPGVNYGYTF
-,TRBJ2-7,TRBV11-1,CASSIGLAGNEQYF
-,TRBJ2-2,TRBV5-1,CASRWTSGSPNTGELFF
-,TRBJ2-1,TRBV5-1,CASSLAPSGSSYNEQFF
few,TRBJ1-4,TRBV24-1,CATSEGSRGRNEKLFF
once,TRBJ1-5,TRBV5-6,CASSLATNQPQHF
-,TRBJ1-1,TRBV5-5,CASSLTAVVYRTEAFF
-,TRBJ1-3,TRBV11-2,CASSLAPGQGAMSGNTIYF
-,TRBJ2-2,TRBV27,CASRLQGAHIGELFF
-,TRBJ2-1,TRBV20-1,CSASGGLTGEAGRSSYNEQFF
-,TRBJ1-5,TRBV7-9,CASSLGDVGNQPQHF
medium-sized,TRBJ2-5,TRBV3-1/TRBV3-2,CASSQSGRGPHQETQYF
-,TRBJ2-5,TRBV30,CAWSIGGRETQYF